The 3 T cell receptor beta chains given below trace back to one sample, sequenced in a study of blood T cell repertoires in COVID-19. Sequenced by immunoSEQ multiplex PCR; TCRdb stores in-frame clones only, minus some. The sample has roughly 200,000 clones, roughly nine tenths seen once. Sequencing used peripheral blood. These receptors all stem from a woman in her thirties with active or convalescent COVID-19.

J is TRBJ1-1 and V is TRBV13, with a possible D match to TRBD1 (5 bases). The V end was cut by 5 bases, the J end by 0 bases, with 19 bases between. Looked up from germline, CDR1 is PRHDT and CDR2 is FYEKMQ (reference sequence). This CDR3 is built from 17 residues. This chain's CDR3 is CASSPSYDSWVNTEAFF. The CDR3, as DNA: TGTGCCAGCAGCCCCTCCTACGACAGCTGGGTGAACACTGAAGCTTTCTTT.

This chain links TRBV7-8 with TRBJ2-7; 10 bases are shared with TRBD2. V shed 3 bases and J 1 base; nucleotides not matched to a gene: 6. The CDR3 is made up of 16 amino acids. Per germline, CDR1 SGHVS and CDR2 FQNEAQ. In DNA, the CDR3 is TGTGCCAGCAGCTTCCCCGGGACTAGCGTATCCTACGAGCAGTACTTC. Translating it yields CASSFPGTSVSYEQYF.

The rearrangement uses TRBV21-1 and TRBJ2-3; the D call TRBD1 from the table was never checked on the DNA. TRBV21-1 corresponds to a pseudogene. The CDR3 loop spans 15 amino acids. For the CDR3, the DNA is TGTGCCAGCAGCAAAGGGCAGGTAAGCACAGATACGCAGTATTTT. Translation: CASSKGQVSTDTQYF.